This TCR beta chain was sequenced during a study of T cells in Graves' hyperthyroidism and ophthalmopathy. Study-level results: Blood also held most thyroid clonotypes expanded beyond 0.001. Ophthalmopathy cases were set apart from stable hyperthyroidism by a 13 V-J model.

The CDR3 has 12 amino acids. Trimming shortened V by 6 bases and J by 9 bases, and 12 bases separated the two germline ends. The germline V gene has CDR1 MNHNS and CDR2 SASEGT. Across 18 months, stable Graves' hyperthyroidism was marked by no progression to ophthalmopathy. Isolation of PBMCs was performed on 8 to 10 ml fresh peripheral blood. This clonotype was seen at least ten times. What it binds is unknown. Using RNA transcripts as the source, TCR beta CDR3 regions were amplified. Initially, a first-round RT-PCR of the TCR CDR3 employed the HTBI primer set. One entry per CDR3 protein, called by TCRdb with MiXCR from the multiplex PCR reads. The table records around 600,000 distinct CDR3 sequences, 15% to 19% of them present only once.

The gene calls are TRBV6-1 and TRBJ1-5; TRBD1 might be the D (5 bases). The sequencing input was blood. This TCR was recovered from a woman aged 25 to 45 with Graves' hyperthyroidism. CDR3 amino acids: CASRRDSSPQHF. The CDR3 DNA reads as TGTGCCAGCAGGAGGGACTCGTCGCCCCAGCATTTT.